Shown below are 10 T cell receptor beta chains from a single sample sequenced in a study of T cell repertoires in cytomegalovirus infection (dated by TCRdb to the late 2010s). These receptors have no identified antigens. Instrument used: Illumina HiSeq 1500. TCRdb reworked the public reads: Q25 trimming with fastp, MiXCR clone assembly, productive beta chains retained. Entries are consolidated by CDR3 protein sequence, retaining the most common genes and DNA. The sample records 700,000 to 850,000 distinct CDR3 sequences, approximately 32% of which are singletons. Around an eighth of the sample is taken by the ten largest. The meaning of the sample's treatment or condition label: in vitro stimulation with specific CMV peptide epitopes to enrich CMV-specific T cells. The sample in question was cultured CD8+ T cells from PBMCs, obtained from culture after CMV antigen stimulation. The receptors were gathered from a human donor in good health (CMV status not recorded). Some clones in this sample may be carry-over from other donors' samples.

In DNA form, the CDR3 reads TGTGCCAGCACCGACGGTGTCTATGGCTACACCTTC. Amino acids: CASTDGVYGYTF. This chain uses TRBV6-6 with TRBJ1-2; D remains unclear. Germline CDR1 is MNHNY and CDR2 is SVGAGI (reference sequence). Trimming removed 7 bases at V and 4 bases at J, with 10 bases between. The CDR3 has 12 residues.

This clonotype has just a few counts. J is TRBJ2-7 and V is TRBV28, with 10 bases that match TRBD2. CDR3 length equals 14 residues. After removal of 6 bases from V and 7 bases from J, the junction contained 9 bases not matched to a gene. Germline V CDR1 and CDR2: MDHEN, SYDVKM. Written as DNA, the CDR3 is TGTGCCAGCAGAAGCGGGGGGGGATTAGATGAGCAGTACTTC. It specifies CASRSGGGLDEQYF.

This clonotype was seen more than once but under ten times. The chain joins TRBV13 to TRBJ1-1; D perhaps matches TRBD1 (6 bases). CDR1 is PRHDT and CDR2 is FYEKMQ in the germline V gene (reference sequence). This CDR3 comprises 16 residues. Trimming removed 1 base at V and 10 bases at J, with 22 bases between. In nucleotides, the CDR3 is TGTGCCAGCAGCTTAGATAGCGGGACATCGGTAGCCGGAGCTTTCTTT. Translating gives CASSLDSGTSVAGAFF.

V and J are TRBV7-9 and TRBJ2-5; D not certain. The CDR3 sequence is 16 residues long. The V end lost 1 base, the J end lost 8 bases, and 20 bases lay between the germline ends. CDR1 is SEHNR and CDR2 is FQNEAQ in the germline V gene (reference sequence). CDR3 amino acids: CASSLGGSNTGKTQYF. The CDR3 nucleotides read TGTGCCAGCAGCTTAGGTGGTTCAAATACTGGAAAAACCCAGTACTTC. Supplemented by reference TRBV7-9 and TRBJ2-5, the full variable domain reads DTGVSQNPRHKITKRGQNVTFRCDPISEHNRLYWYRQTLGQGPEFLTYFQNEAQLEKSRLLSDRFSAERPKGSFSTLEIQRTEQGDSAMYLCASSLGGSNTGKTQYFGPGTRLLVL.

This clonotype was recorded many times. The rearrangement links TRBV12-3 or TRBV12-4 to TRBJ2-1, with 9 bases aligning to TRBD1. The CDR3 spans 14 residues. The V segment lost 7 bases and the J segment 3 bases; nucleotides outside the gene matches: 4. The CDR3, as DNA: TGTGCCAGCATCCCGGGACAGGGCTACAATGAGCAGTTCTTC. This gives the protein CASIPGQGYNEQFF.

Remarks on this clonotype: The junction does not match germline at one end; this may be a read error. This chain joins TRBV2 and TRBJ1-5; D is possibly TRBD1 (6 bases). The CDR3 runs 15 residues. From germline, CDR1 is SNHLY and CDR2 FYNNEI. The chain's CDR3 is CASSVVTGPNHPQHF. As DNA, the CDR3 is TGTGCCAGCAGTGTGGTCACAGGGCCAAATCATCCCCAGCATTTT.

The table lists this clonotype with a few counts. In DNA form, the CDR3 reads TGTGCCAGCAGGATTCCGGGACAGGGATCCACAGATACGCAGTATTTT. It is translated as CASRIPGQGSTDTQYF. The chain has TRBV6-1 and TRBJ2-3; 9 nucleotides match TRBD1. Trimming cost V 6 bases and J 2 bases; bases outside gene matches: 9. In germline, CDR1 is MNHNS, CDR2 SASEGT. This CDR3 has 16 residues.

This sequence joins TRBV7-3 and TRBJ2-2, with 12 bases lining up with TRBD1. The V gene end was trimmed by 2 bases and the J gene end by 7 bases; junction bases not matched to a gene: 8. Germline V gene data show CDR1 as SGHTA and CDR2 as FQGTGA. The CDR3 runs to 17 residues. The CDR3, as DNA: TGTGCCAGCAGCTTATTACGGGACAGGGGGCTCGGCGGGGAGCTGTTTTTT. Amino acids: CASSLLRDRGLGGELFF.

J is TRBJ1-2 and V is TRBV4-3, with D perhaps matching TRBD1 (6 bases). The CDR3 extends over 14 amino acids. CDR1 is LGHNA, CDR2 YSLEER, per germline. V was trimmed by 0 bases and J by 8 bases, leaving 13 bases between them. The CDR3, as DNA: TGCGCCAGCAGCCAAGATCTCAGGGGATGGGGCTACACCTTC. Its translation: CASSQDLRGWGYTF.

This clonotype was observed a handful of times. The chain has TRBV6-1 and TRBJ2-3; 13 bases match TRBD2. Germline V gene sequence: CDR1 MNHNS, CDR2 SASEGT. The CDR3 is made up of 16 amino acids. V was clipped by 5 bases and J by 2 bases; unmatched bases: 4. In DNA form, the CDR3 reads TGTGCCAGCAGTAAGACTAGCGGGGGGCCCACAGATACGCAGTATTTT. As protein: CASSKTSGGPTDTQYF.